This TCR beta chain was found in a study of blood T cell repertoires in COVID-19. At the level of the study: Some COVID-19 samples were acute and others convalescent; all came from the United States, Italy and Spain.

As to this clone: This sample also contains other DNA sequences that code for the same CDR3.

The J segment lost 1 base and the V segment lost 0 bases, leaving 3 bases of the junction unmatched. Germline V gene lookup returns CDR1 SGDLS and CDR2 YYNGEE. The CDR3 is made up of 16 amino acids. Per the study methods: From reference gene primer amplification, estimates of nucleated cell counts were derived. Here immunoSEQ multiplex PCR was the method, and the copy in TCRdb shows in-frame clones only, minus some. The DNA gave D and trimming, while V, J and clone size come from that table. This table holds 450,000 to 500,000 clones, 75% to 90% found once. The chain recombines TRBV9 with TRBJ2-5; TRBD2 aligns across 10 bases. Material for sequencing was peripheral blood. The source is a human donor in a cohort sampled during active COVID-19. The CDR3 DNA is TGTGCCAGCAGCGTAGGAGCGGGAGGGACCCAAGAGACCCAGTACTTC. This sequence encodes CASSVGAGGTQETQYF. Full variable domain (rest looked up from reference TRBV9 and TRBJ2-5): DSGVTQTPKHLITATGQRVTLRCSPRSGDLSVYWYQQSLDQGLQFLIQYYNGEERAKGNILERFSAQQFPDLHSELNLSSLELGDSALYFCASSVGAGGTQETQYFGPGTRLLVL.